A selection of T cell receptor beta chains follows, all from one sample in a study of early T cells in non-severe SARS-CoV-2 infection. MiXCR was run by TCRdb on the 5' RACE reads, yielding one entry per CDR3 protein. This table has about 64,000 distinct CDR3 sequences, roughly 14% appearing once. Sequencing was performed on whole blood. The receptor set was obtained from an adult who was a healthcare worker with PCR-confirmed SARS-CoV-2 infection or an uninfected control (not recorded which). Both conserved end residues are part of each CDR3. The order of the fields is clone size, J gene, D gene, V gene, CDR3 protein, CDR3 DNA. A D gene is named only where the DNA matches it firmly. For some rows the clone size is stated as once, few or many, or as a class when expanded; others skip it.

abundance: few; j_gene: TRBJ1-4; d_gene: -; v_gene: TRBV12-2; CDR3aa: CASRLAHLVMCEKLFF; CDR3nt: TGTGCAAGTCGCTTAGCGCACCTCGTCATGTGTGAAAAACTGTTTTTT
abundance: -; j_gene: TRBJ2-2; d_gene: TRBD1; v_gene: TRBV6-6; CDR3aa: CASSYPKTGESTGELFF; CDR3nt: TGTGCCAGCAGTTACCCTAAAACAGGGGAAAGCACCGGGGAGCTGTTTTTT
abundance: few; j_gene: TRBJ2-3; d_gene: -; v_gene: TRBV18; CDR3aa: CASSPLQRSDTQYF; CDR3nt: TGTGCCAGCTCACCACTACAGCGATCAGATACGCAGTATTTT
abundance: few; j_gene: TRBJ2-3; d_gene: -; v_gene: TRBV20-1; CDR3aa: CSATQGGEIGSTDTQYF; CDR3nt: TGCAGTGCAACCCAAGGGGGGGAAATCGGCAGCACAGATACGCAGTATTTT
abundance: few; j_gene: TRBJ2-3; d_gene: -; v_gene: TRBV11-2; CDR3aa: CASSPGGVLADTQYF; CDR3nt: TGTGCCAGCAGCCCAGGTGGGGTTTTGGCGGATACGCAGTATTTT
abundance: few; j_gene: TRBJ2-1; d_gene: TRBD2; v_gene: TRBV6-2/TRBV6-3; CDR3aa: CASSYPGGRNEQFF; CDR3nt: TGTGCCAGCAGTTACCCGGGGGGGAGAAATGAGCAGTTCTTC
abundance: -; j_gene: TRBJ2-5; d_gene: -; v_gene: TRBV12-3/TRBV12-4; CDR3aa: CASTPGVQETQYF; CDR3nt: TGTGCCAGCACCCCGGGGGTGCAAGAGACCCAGTACTTC
abundance: many; j_gene: TRBJ2-2; d_gene: -; v_gene: TRBV3-1; CDR3aa: CASSHFEAISRGTGELFF; CDR3nt: TGTGCCAGCAGCCATTTCGAGGCTATCTCACGGGGCACCGGGGAGCTGTTTTTT
abundance: -; j_gene: TRBJ2-1; d_gene: TRBD2; v_gene: TRBV6-1; CDR3aa: CASSASTSGGPFYNEQFF; CDR3nt: TGTGCCAGCAGTGCTTCGACTAGCGGGGGGCCTTTTTACAATGAGCAGTTCTTC
abundance: many; j_gene: TRBJ1-1; d_gene: -; v_gene: TRBV18; CDR3aa: CASSLPGSNTEAFF; CDR3nt: TGTGCCAGCTCACTCCCAGGGAGTAACACTGAAGCTTTCTTT
abundance: few; j_gene: TRBJ2-1; d_gene: -; v_gene: TRBV11-2; CDR3aa: CASSSTLQKYNEQFF; CDR3nt: TGTGCCAGCAGCTCGACGTTACAGAAATACAATGAGCAGTTCTTC
abundance: many; j_gene: TRBJ2-2; d_gene: -; v_gene: TRBV9; CDR3aa: CASSVAATGELFF; CDR3nt: TGTGCCAGCAGCGTAGCGGCCACCGGGGAGCTGTTTTTT
abundance: few; j_gene: TRBJ2-5; d_gene: -; v_gene: TRBV29-1; CDR3aa: CSARQGLGGGTQYF; CDR3nt: TGCAGCGCAAGACAGGGTCTTGGGGGAGGGACCCAGTACTTC
abundance: -; j_gene: TRBJ2-1; d_gene: -; v_gene: TRBV10-3; CDR3aa: CAISERQTGAAYNEQFF; CDR3nt: TGTGCCATCAGTGAGCGTCAGACGGGGGCGGCCTACAATGAGCAGTTCTTC
abundance: many; j_gene: TRBJ1-1; d_gene: TRBD1; v_gene: TRBV5-6; CDR3aa: CASTEGLTGDLNTEAFF; CDR3nt: TGTGCCAGCACCGAGGGGTTGACAGGGGACCTGAACACTGAAGCTTTCTTT
abundance: -; j_gene: TRBJ1-1; d_gene: -; v_gene: TRBV6-5; CDR3aa: CASSYSLGREAFF; CDR3nt: TGTGCCAGCAGTTACTCGTTAGGGAGGGAAGCTTTCTTT
abundance: many; j_gene: TRBJ1-6; d_gene: TRBD1; v_gene: TRBV28; CDR3aa: CASSFSTGAPLHF; CDR3nt: TGTGCCAGCAGTTTCTCCACAGGGGCACCCCTCCACTTT
abundance: -; j_gene: TRBJ2-3; d_gene: TRBD1; v_gene: TRBV9; CDR3aa: CASSPWTGPTSTDTQYF; CDR3nt: TGTGCCAGCAGCCCCTGGACAGGACCTACTAGCACAGATACGCAGTATTTT
abundance: few; j_gene: TRBJ1-1; d_gene: -; v_gene: TRBV5-1; CDR3aa: CASSLDGPYTEAFF; CDR3nt: TGCGCCAGCAGCTTGGACGGTCCGTATACTGAAGCTTTCTTT
abundance: few; j_gene: TRBJ2-1; d_gene: -; v_gene: TRBV19; CDR3aa: CASSGRLGLVTYNEQFF; CDR3nt: TGTGCCAGTAGTGGACGACTCGGCCTTGTGACCTACAATGAGCAGTTCTTC
abundance: few; j_gene: TRBJ2-7; d_gene: -; v_gene: TRBV20-1; CDR3aa: CSARRDGTYEQYF; CDR3nt: TGCAGTGCTAGGAGGGACGGGACCTACGAGCAGTACTTC
abundance: -; j_gene: TRBJ2-5; d_gene: -; v_gene: TRBV7-2; CDR3aa: CASSSATRRETQYF; CDR3nt: TGTGCCAGCAGCTCCGCGACTAGGCGGGAGACCCAGTACTTC
abundance: -; j_gene: TRBJ2-5; d_gene: -; v_gene: TRBV7-8; CDR3aa: CASSLIQFEEETQYF; CDR3nt: TGTGCCAGCAGCTTAATACAGTTTGAGGAGGAGACCCAGTACTTC
abundance: many; j_gene: TRBJ2-2; d_gene: -; v_gene: TRBV10-3; CDR3aa: CAISEWELEAGELFF; CDR3nt: TGTGCCATCAGTGAATGGGAACTAGAGGCCGGGGAGCTGTTTTTT
abundance: -; j_gene: TRBJ2-3; d_gene: -; v_gene: TRBV5-5; CDR3aa: CASSLVNPYTQYF; CDR3nt: TGTGCCAGCAGCTTGGTCAATCCCTATACGCAGTATTTT
abundance: few; j_gene: TRBJ2-7; d_gene: -; v_gene: TRBV5-1; CDR3aa: CASRRENLYEQYF; CDR3nt: TGCGCCAGCAGACGGGAAAACCTCTACGAGCAGTACTTC
abundance: few; j_gene: TRBJ1-2; d_gene: -; v_gene: TRBV4-3; CDR3aa: CASSQTANYGYTF; CDR3nt: TGCGCCAGCAGCCAGACAGCTAACTATGGCTACACCTTC